The table lists the clone carrying this T cell receptor (beta chain) with many counts. Its antigen is still unknown. The data stem from a study of response to subunit inactivated influenza vaccine. Study outcomes and limitations: A suggestion made by the authors is that each seasonal influenza vaccination recruits few new T cells.

TCRdb processed the RT-PCR reads anew with MiXCR; each CDR3 protein has one entry. The table includes 700,000 to 800,000 distinct CDR3 sequences, around 18% detected once. This CDR3 is 17 amino acids long. V lost 1 base, J lost 3 bases, and 4 bases stayed unmatched. In germline, CDR1 is LGHDT, CDR2 YNNKEL (reference sequence). The sequenced sample was PBMCs from blood, obtained roughly 5 days after vaccination. This clonotype was obtained from a man aged 45-60 years who received an inactivated influenza vaccine. The chain couples TRBV3-1 to TRBJ2-1, with 12 positions matching TRBD2. Written as DNA, the CDR3 is TGTGCCAGCAGCCAAGGCGGGGGACTAGCGGGCTACAATGAGCAGTTCTTC. Protein: CASSQGGGLAGYNEQFF.